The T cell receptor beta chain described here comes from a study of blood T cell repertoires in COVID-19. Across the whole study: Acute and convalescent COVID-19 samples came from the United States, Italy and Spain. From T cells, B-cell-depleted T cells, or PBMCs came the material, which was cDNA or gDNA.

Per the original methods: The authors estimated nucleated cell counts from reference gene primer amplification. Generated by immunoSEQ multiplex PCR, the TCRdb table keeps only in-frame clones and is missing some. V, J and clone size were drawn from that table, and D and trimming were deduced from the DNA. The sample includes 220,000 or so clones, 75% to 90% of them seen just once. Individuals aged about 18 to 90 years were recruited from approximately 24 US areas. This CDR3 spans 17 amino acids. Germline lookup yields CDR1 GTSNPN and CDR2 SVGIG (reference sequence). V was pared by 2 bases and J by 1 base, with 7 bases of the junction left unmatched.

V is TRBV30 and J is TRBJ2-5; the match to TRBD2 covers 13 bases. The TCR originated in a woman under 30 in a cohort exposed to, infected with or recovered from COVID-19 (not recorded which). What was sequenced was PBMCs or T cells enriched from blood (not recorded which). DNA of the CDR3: TGTGCCTGGAGTTCTGGACTAGCGGGAGCATTCCAAGAGACCCAGTACTTC. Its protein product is CAWSSGLAGAFQETQYF.